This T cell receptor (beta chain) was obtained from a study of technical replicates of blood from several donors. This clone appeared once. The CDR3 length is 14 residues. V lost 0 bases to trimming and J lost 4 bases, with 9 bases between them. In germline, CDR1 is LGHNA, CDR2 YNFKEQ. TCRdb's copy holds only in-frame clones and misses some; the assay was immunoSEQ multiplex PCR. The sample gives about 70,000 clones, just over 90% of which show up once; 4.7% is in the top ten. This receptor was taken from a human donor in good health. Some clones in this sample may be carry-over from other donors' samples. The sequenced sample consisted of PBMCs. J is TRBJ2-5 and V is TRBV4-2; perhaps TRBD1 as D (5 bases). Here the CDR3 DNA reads TGTGCCAGCAGCCAAGACTCAAGGGGAGAGACCCAGTACTTC. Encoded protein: CASSQDSRGETQYF.